This TCR beta chain was documented in a study of cytomegalovirus exposure and HLA in healthy donors. Study-level points and caveats: Later findings reportedly placed an Asian-associated ancestry cluster below the approximately 620-donor mean for N-insertions.

The V end was cut by 2 bases, the J end by 4 bases, with 13 bases between. The CDR3 extends over 15 amino acids. Germline assignment: CDR1 SGHTA and CDR2 FQGNSA. 60 Vbeta and 13 Jbeta primers were used in PCR. The method was immunoSEQ multiplex PCR; TCRdb's version includes in-frame clones alone and lacks a portion of them. Here the sample spans under 200,000 clones, around three quarters being singletons. All the people who gave samples were healthy bone marrow donors. This clone was picked up a small number of times. The antigen is not known. This TCR was recovered from a woman aged 50 to 60 in good health and CMV-seronegative. Sequencing was carried out using PBMCs. The V and J genes are TRBV7-2 and TRBJ2-3, with TRBD2 as a possible D gene (6 bases). The DNA of the CDR3 is TGTGCCAGCAGCTTAACAGAGATAGCGGCAGATACGCAGTATTTT. This codes for CASSLTEIAADTQYF.